Listed below are T cell receptor beta chains from one sample, sequenced in a study of cytomegalovirus exposure and HLA in healthy donors. The assay was immunoSEQ multiplex PCR, and TCRdb's table has in-frame clones only and misses some. The sample carries approximately 210,000 clones, roughly three quarters recorded once. Sequencing input: PBMCs. These receptors were taken from a male donor in good health and CMV-seropositive. The CDR3 runs from the conserved cysteine through the conserved F or W. D genes are given only for firm matches. Not every row has a clone size; where given, it reads once, few, many or a size class.

TGTGCCAGCAGCTCACTGACAGGGGGCATCACTGAAGCTTTCTTT CASSSLTGGITEAFF TRBD1 TRBJ1-1 - TRBV7-2
TGCGCCAGCAGCGGGGGACAGGGGATCACTGAAGCTTTCTTT CASSGGQGITEAFF TRBD1 TRBJ1-1 - TRBV5-1
TGTGCCAGCAGTTACTCCAAATCCAGGGTACTCGATCCTGGGGCCAACGTCCTGACTTTC CASSYSKSRVLDPGANVLTF - TRBJ2-6 - TRBV6-7
TGTGCCAGATTAGGGGTTGAATACAATGAGCAGTTCTTC CARLGVEYNEQFF - TRBJ2-1 - TRBV7-3
TGTGCCTGTACGCGGGAGAATGAGCAGTTCTTC CACTRENEQFF TRBD2 TRBJ2-1 - TRBV6-5
TGCAGTGCCCGGACAGACACTGAAGCTTTCTTT CSARTDTEAFF - TRBJ1-1 few TRBV20-1
TGTGCCAGCAGCGTAGTTGGACAGGGTATCTCTGGAAACACCATATATTTT CASSVVGQGISGNTIYF TRBD1 TRBJ1-3 - TRBV9
TGTGCCAGCACCGTAGGACAGTCCACTGGAAACACCATATATTTT CASTVGQSTGNTIYF - TRBJ1-3 - TRBV5-4
TGTGCCAGCAGCCCTTCTCGAGGGACTCTCCCGGGAGAGACCCAGTACTTC CASSPSRGTLPGETQYF - TRBJ2-5 - TRBV7-2
TGTGCCAGCAGCCAAGTATCCGAGTCACCCCTCCACTTT CASSQVSESPLHF - TRBJ1-6 - TRBV14
TGTGCCAGCTCACCCCTGGCTGGGACAGGAGTCTATGGCTACACCTTC CASSPLAGTGVYGYTF TRBD1 TRBJ1-2 few TRBV18
TGCGCCAGCAGCTTACTAGGGGGCGGTGAGCAGTTCTTC CASSLLGGGEQFF TRBD1 TRBJ2-1 - TRBV5-1
TGTGCCAGCGGGGACAGGGGGCGAGTGGGAAACACCATATATTTT CASGDRGRVGNTIYF TRBD1 TRBJ1-3 - TRBV2
TGCGCCAGCACGAGGACAGGGGCTAGCACAGATACGCAGTATTTT CASTRTGASTDTQYF TRBD1 TRBJ2-3 once TRBV5-1
TGTGCCAGCAGCTTAATAATGCTAGCGGGGGGGTACAATGAGCAGTTCTTC CASSLIMLAGGYNEQFF TRBD2 TRBJ2-1 - TRBV7-2
TGTGCCAGCAGCTCCCGGGATTCCTACGAGCAGTACTTC CASSSRDSYEQYF - TRBJ2-7 once TRBV11-3
TGTGCCAGCAGCTCAGACTACAGGGGGCCCGAGGCACCCCTCCACTTT CASSSDYRGPEAPLHF TRBD1 TRBJ1-6 - TRBV6-6
TGCGCCAGCAGCTTGGCTAGCGGGGGGGCAAATGAGCAGTTCTTC CASSLASGGANEQFF TRBD2 TRBJ2-1 - TRBV5-1
TGTGCCAGCAGCTGGACAGGGGGCTACGAGCAGTACTTC CASSWTGGYEQYF TRBD1 TRBJ2-7 - TRBV7-2
TGTGCCAGCAGCTTAGGGGACAGGGGGCGCGGCTACACCTTC CASSLGDRGRGYTF TRBD1 TRBJ1-2 once TRBV7-2
TGTGCCAGCAGCGTGGGAGGCTATGGCTACACCTTC CASSVGGYGYTF - TRBJ1-2 - TRBV9
TGTGCCATCAGTGAGTCGAAATTGGCTAGCGGCACAGATACGCAGTATTTT CAISESKLASGTDTQYF - TRBJ2-3 - TRBV10-3
TGTGCCAGCAGCCCAAGTAGCGGGAGGGCCTTGGGTGAGCAGTTCTTC CASSPSSGRALGEQFF TRBD2 TRBJ2-1 few TRBV11-3
TGTGCCAGTGGGACAGGGCACGAGCAGTACTTC CASGTGHEQYF TRBD1 TRBJ2-7 - TRBV7-3
TGTGCCATCAGTTTACAGGAGAACACTGAAGCTTTCTTT CAISLQENTEAFF - TRBJ1-1 few TRBV10-3
TGTGCCAGCAGCGTAGGAGGGGGGGGCAGTTTTTCCTACGAGCAGTACTTC CASSVGGGGSFSYEQYF - TRBJ2-7 - TRBV9
TGTGCCAGTAGTGTTCTAGCGGGGGGGAATACGCAGTATTTT CASSVLAGGNTQYF TRBD2 TRBJ2-3 - TRBV19
TGTGCCAGCAGTTACTCGTCGGGTTGGCAGCCCCAGCATTTT CASSYSSGWQPQHF - TRBJ1-5 - TRBV6-5
TGTGCCAGTAGTATAGTGACAGGGGTGAACACTGAAGCTTTCTTT CASSIVTGVNTEAFF TRBD1 TRBJ1-1 few TRBV19